This is a list of T cell receptor beta chains from one sample in a study of blood T cells in healthy people across ages. Each CDR3 protein gets one entry after TCRdb re-called the 5' RACE reads with MiXCR. Here the sample spans about 800,000 distinct CDR3 sequences, roughly 64% being singletons. The sample was blood. The receptors come from a man between 25 and 39 years old in good health. Each CDR3 is given with its conserved first and last residue. A D gene is named only where the DNA matches it firmly. Clone size appears in some rows only: once, few, many, or a class for an expanded clone.

j_call d_call clone_size v_call cdr3_nt cdr3_aa
TRBJ2-7 . . TRBV27 TGTGCCAGCAGTTTAGGAGAAGACTACTACGAGCAGTACTTC CASSLGEDYYEQYF
TRBJ2-3 TRBD2 . TRBV11-2 TGTGCCAGCAGCTGGCCCGCGGGAGGAGGCACAGATACGCAGTATTTT CASSWPAGGGTDTQYF
TRBJ2-3 TRBD2 . TRBV5-1 TGCGCCAGCAGCTTGGAAGGGCGGGAGGGCACAGATACGCAGTATTTT CASSLEGREGTDTQYF
TRBJ2-3 TRBD2 . TRBV4-3 TGCGCCAGCAGCCGGGGACTAACCGGGACCACGAGGATAGATACGCAGTATTTT CASSRGLTGTTRIDTQYF
TRBJ2-1 . . TRBV7-9 TGTGCCAGCAGCAAGGAAATGGGCTACAATGAGCAGTTCTTC CASSKEMGYNEQFF
TRBJ2-2 . . TRBV6-1 TGTGCCAGCAGCCCGAAGGAGTGGGGTTGGCCGACCACCGGGGAGCTGTTTTTT CASSPKEWGWPTTGELFF
TRBJ2-7 . . TRBV29-1 TGCAGCGTTGGAACGAAGGCAGGGGCCTACGAGCAGTACTTC CSVGTKAGAYEQYF
TRBJ2-7 . . TRBV5-5 TGTGCCAGCAGCTTAAGGCTCATCTCCTACGAGCAGTACTTC CASSLRLISYEQYF
TRBJ2-7 . . TRBV29-1 TGCAGCGTTGCCCAAGGAGGGGCCGAGCAGTACTTC CSVAQGGAEQYF
TRBJ1-1 . . TRBV4-1 TGCGCCAGCAGCCGACTGACAGGGAACACTGAAGCTTTCTTT CASSRLTGNTEAFF
TRBJ2-3 . . TRBV7-3 TGTGCCTGCAGCTTAGGCACAGATACGCAGTATTTT CACSLGTDTQYF
TRBJ1-5 TRBD1 . TRBV6-5 TGTGCCACCTCTGAGGGACAGCAATATGGCCAGCCCCAGCATTTT CATSEGQQYGQPQHF
TRBJ2-7 . . TRBV28 TGTGCCAGCAGGACAGGGGCGGGAGTGCTGCACGAGCAGTACTTC CASRTGAGVLHEQYF
TRBJ2-1 . . TRBV2 TGTGCCAGCAGGATAGGAAGCTCCTACAATGAGCAGTTCTTC CASRIGSSYNEQFF
TRBJ2-5 . few TRBV27 TGTGCCAGCAGTCGGACTCTCGGCAAGACCCAGTACTTC CASSRTLGKTQYF
TRBJ2-7 TRBD1 . TRBV4-3 TGCGCCAGCAGCCAAGACCGGGACAGCTCCGACGAGCAGTACTTC CASSQDRDSSDEQYF
TRBJ2-1 . . TRBV20-1 TGCAGTGTCACCAACTCGTTCGGCTACAATGAGCAGTTCTTC CSVTNSFGYNEQFF
TRBJ1-1 TRBD1 . TRBV7-4 TGTGCCAGCAGCTCCCTTAAAGACCGACAGGGGGAATTAATGAACACTGAAGCTTTCTTT CASSSLKDRQGELMNTEAFF
TRBJ1-6 . . TRBV5-1 TGCGCCAGCAGATGGGAGAAAGGTTCACCCCTCCACTTT CASRWEKGSPLHF
TRBJ2-7 . . TRBV15 TGTGCCACCGCTTTCCGCGGCGGTCGTGACGAGCAGTACTTC CATAFRGGRDEQYF
TRBJ2-1 TRBD2 . TRBV20-1 TGCAGTGCTCGCCTTAGCGGGAGGAACAATGAGCAGTTCTTC CSARLSGRNNEQFF
TRBJ1-5 . . TRBV20-1 TGCAGTGCCGGCGCAGGGTTTCAGCCCCAGCATTTT CSAGAGFQPQHF
TRBJ1-4 . once TRBV10-3 TGTGCCATCAGTGACAAGGCTGAAAAACTGTTTTTT CAISDKAEKLFF
TRBJ2-1 TRBD2 few TRBV4-2 TGTGCCAGCCTCCCGACTAGCGGGACATACAATGAGCAGTTCTTC CASLPTSGTYNEQFF
TRBJ2-1 . . TRBV5-6 TGTGCCAGCAGCCCCCACCCTAGCGTCACCTACAATGAGCAGTTCTTC CASSPHPSVTYNEQFF
TRBJ2-6 . . TRBV4-3 TGCGCCAGCAGCCCCCGACAGTTCAGGTTCTCTGGGGCCAACGTCCTGACTTTC CASSPRQFRFSGANVLTF
TRBJ2-7 . . TRBV29-1 TGCAGCGTCCTAGGGACCTACGAGCAGTACTTC CSVLGTYEQYF
TRBJ2-7 . few TRBV4-2 TGTGCCAGCAGCCGAAACCCTAGTATGGGGGACGAGCAGTACTTC CASSRNPSMGDEQYF
TRBJ2-4 TRBD2 . TRBV12-3/TRBV12-4 TGTGCCAGCAGCTTCCGCAGCGGGAGTCGCGATGAGCAGTACTTC CASSFRSGSRDEQYF
TRBJ1-5 . few TRBV7-2 TGTGCCAGCAGCTTAGTGGGGGAAGGCCAGCCCCAGCATTTT CASSLVGEGQPQHF
TRBJ2-1 TRBD2 few TRBV20-1 TGCAGTGCTAGAGTTGGCGGACTAGCCAGTGAGCAGTTCTTC CSARVGGLASEQFF
TRBJ2-1 . . TRBV10-3 TGTGCCATCAGTGATGCCGGGATGCATGAGCAGTTCTTC CAISDAGMHEQFF
TRBJ1-1 . . TRBV19 TGTGCCAGTAGTATCCGAGGCAGGGGAGCTGAAGCTTTCTTT CASSIRGRGAEAFF
TRBJ2-7 . . TRBV29-1 TGCAGCGTTACTGGGCGGGATAGGTACGAGCAGTACTTC CSVTGRDRYEQYF
TRBJ1-2 TRBD1 . TRBV12-3/TRBV12-4 TGTGCCAGCAGTTTAAGGGACAGGGTGTATGATGGCTACACCTTC CASSLRDRVYDGYTF
TRBJ1-2 TRBD1 . TRBV5-1 TGCGCCAGCAGCTCCTGGGGGGGGACAGCGAGTGCGACCTATGGCTACACCTTC CASSSWGGTASATYGYTF
TRBJ2-1 . . TRBV24-1 TGTGCCACCAGTGATTCCCAGGCGGATGAGCAGTTCTTC CATSDSQADEQFF